Following are 15 T cell receptor beta chains from one sample sequenced in a study of cytomegalovirus exposure and HLA in healthy donors. A multiplex PCR was run with 60 Vbeta primers and 13 Jbeta primers. Generated by immunoSEQ multiplex PCR, the TCRdb table keeps only in-frame clones and is missing some. This table has hundreds of thousands of clones, 75% to 90% appearing once. Sequencing was performed on PBMCs. These TCRs come from a boy younger than 10 in good health and CMV-seronegative.

A note on this clone: The germline gene is not matched at one end of the junction; a read error may be the cause. The V and J genes are TRBV27 and TRBJ2-2, with D unclear. Germline V gives CDR1 MNHEY, CDR2 SMNVEV (reference sequence). The CDR3 is 14 residues long. The CDR3 here is CASSLSRNTGELFF. CDR3 nucleotides: TGTGCCAGCAGTCTATCTAGGAACACCGGGGAGCTGTTTTTT.

This clone was recorded only once. The chain carries TRBV14 and TRBJ2-3; D possibly corresponds to TRBD1 (5 bases). V was pared by 1 base and J by 8 bases, with 16 bases between. The CDR3 is made up of 15 amino acids. Germline assignment: CDR1 SGHDN and CDR2 FVKESK. CDR3 residues: CASSQGLLRRGTQYF. CDR3 DNA sequence: TGTGCCAGCAGCCAAGGACTCCTCCGAAGGGGTACGCAGTATTTT.

The rearrangement uses TRBV5-4 and TRBJ2-1; D perhaps matches TRBD1 (6 bases). The CDR3 runs to 16 residues. The germline CDR1 and CDR2 sequences are SGHNT and YYREEE (reference sequence). V dropped 2 bases and J dropped 4 bases, with 16 bases sitting between them. CDR3 sequence (DNA): TGTGCCAGCAGCTTAGTGATGGGGGCCCTATACAATGAGCAGTTCTTC. Protein sequence: CASSLVMGALYNEQFF. The full variable domain, completed using reference TRBV5-4 and TRBJ2-1, is ETGVTQSPTHLIKTRGQQVTLRCSSQSGHNTVSWYQQALGQGPQFIFQYYREEENGRGNFPPRFSGLQFPNYSSELNVNALELDDSALYLCASSLVMGALYNEQFFGPGTRLTVL.

This sequence joins TRBV11-1 and TRBJ2-2; D is uncertain. Germline V gives CDR1 SGHAT, CDR2 FQDESV (reference sequence). V was clipped by 0 bases and J by 1 base, with 9 bases between them. The CDR3 is made up of 16 amino acids. For the CDR3, the DNA is TGTGCCAGCAGCTTAGCAAGAGGATTGAACACCGGGGAGCTGTTTTTT. The encoded protein is CASSLARGLNTGELFF.

V is TRBV2 and J is TRBJ2-5; 16 bases fit TRBD2. The CDR3 sequence is 16 residues long. Per the germline V gene, CDR1 is SNHLY and CDR2 is FYNNEI. V was pared by 9 bases and J by 1 base, with 5 bases of the junction left unmatched. The CDR3 DNA follows: TGTGCCAGAGGGACTAGCGGGGGGGCCCCCCAAGAGACCCAGTACTTC. It encodes CARGTSGGAPQETQYF.

The chain employs TRBV28 and TRBJ1-2, with a possible D match to TRBD1 (6 bases). The CDR3 is 12 amino acids. Germline lookup yields CDR1 MDHEN and CDR2 SYDVKM. V was shortened by 10 bases and J by 5 bases, with 14 bases between the two germline ends. The CDR3 DNA is TGTGCCACCGGTCGGGGGGCGTATGGCTACACCTTC. Translating gives CATGRGAYGYTF.

The CDR3 loop reads CASSSGISGRTDTQYF. As DNA, the CDR3 is TGTGCCAGCAGCTCGGGGATTAGCGGGAGGACAGATACGCAGTATTTT. J is TRBJ2-3 and V is TRBV5-5; 10 bases are a match to TRBD2. Trimming at V came to 3 bases and at J to 3 bases, leaving 7 bases not matched to a gene. Germline values: CDR1 SGHKS, CDR2 YYEKEE (reference sequence). The CDR3 length is 16 residues.

The J gene is TRBJ2-6, the V gene TRBV5-6; D unresolved. Trimming took 1 base from V and 0 from J, leaving 17 bases between them. Germline assignment: CDR1 SGHDT and CDR2 YYEEEE. The CDR3 is made up of 19 amino acids. The CDR3 region has the DNA TGTGCCAGCAGCTTGAATACAGATCTACCTATCTCTGGGGCCAACGTCCTGACTTTC. Translated, it gives CASSLNTDLPISGANVLTF.

This chain links TRBV6-1 with TRBJ2-1; D unclear. Germline values: CDR1 MNHNS, CDR2 SASEGT. The length of the CDR3 is 14 residues. V was pared by 3 bases and J by 2 bases, with 8 bases between. CDR3 sequence (DNA): TGTGCCAGCAGTGAGGCAGGCCCCTACAATGAGCAGTTCTTC. This translates into CASSEAGPYNEQFF.

This clone has a single count. CDR3 loop: CASSIFGTPVEAQYF. Written as DNA, the CDR3 is TGTGCCAGTAGTATCTTTGGGACACCCGTTGAGGCCCAGTACTTC. The V and J genes are TRBV19 and TRBJ2-5; D possibly corresponds to TRBD1 (6 bases). Germline CDR1 LNHDA, CDR2 SQIVND (reference sequence). The CDR3 has 15 amino acids. The V end was cut by 3 bases, the J end by 9 bases, with 20 bases between.

This sequence joins TRBV19 and TRBJ2-7, with TRBD1 matching over 7 bases. CDR1 is LNHDA and CDR2 is SQIVND in the germline V gene (reference sequence). J gave up 4 bases and V 7 bases, and 10 bases lay outside the gene matches. The CDR3 contains 14 residues. The CDR3 here is CASTQGTGAYEQYF. The CDR3 DNA is TGTGCCAGTACACAGGGCACAGGGGCATACGAGCAGTACTTC.

This chain connects TRBV6-1 to TRBJ1-4, with D possibly being TRBD1 (6 bases). CDR3 length: 14 residues. V lost 5 bases and J lost 8, with 15 bases in between. Per germline, CDR1 MNHNS and CDR2 SASEGT. The chain's CDR3 is CASSTQGGWEKLFF. In nucleotides, the CDR3 is TGTGCCAGCAGTACACAGGGAGGGTGGGAAAAACTGTTTTTT.

This rearrangement joins TRBV29-1 to TRBJ2-5, with TRBD1 matching 9 bases. The J call may be mistaken, given a closer DNA end match to TRBJ2-7. The CDR3 loop spans 15 amino acids. Per the germline V gene, CDR1 is SQVTM and CDR2 is ANQGSEA. The CDR3 loop is CSVEKPGQGSYEQYF. Here the CDR3 DNA reads TGCAGCGTCGAAAAACCGGGACAGGGAAGTTACGAGCAGTACTTC.

Points on this clone: The same CDR3 can be traced to other DNA sequences in this sample. The rearrangement joins TRBV6-1 to TRBJ1-2, with D possibly matching TRBD1 (6 bases). The V and J ends lost 10 bases and 0 bases respectively, with 18 bases between them. This CDR3 comprises 15 residues. CDR1 and CDR2 (germline): MNHNS, SASEGT. CDR3 loop: CATSRGGLANYGYTF. The CDR3 DNA follows: TGTGCCACATCTAGAGGGGGACTAGCTAACTATGGCTACACCTTC.

The CDR3 region is CASSPRTGYGYTF. The CDR3 DNA sequence: TGCGCCAGCAGCCCAAGGACAGGTTATGGCTACACCTTC. This chain joins TRBV5-1 and TRBJ1-2; 7 bases are a match to TRBD1. Germline CDR1 is SGHRS and CDR2 is YFSETQ. This CDR3 has 13 amino acids. Losses at the gene ends were 4 bases for V and 5 bases for J; bases not matched to a gene: 5.